These 2 T cell receptor beta chains originate from one sample sequenced in a study of PD-L1 blockade in urothelial cancer. Time point specified: pretreatment peripheral blood. The assay was immunoSEQ multiplex PCR, and TCRdb's table has in-frame clones only and misses some. Of roughly 45,000 clones in the sample, 80% are singletons; the top ten hold 15% to 20%. The material was PBMCs, obtained around atezolizumab (anti-PD-L1) treatment. The origin of the receptors is a man in his sixties with urothelial cancer.

The chain carries TRBV7-8 and TRBJ2-1; 7 nucleotides align to TRBD2. The CDR3 runs 15 residues. Germline trimming cut 1 base from V and 5 bases from J; bases unmatched to any gene: 5. Germline lookup yields CDR1 SGHVS and CDR2 FQNEAQ. This CDR3 reads CASSLGGGLHNEQFF. CDR3 DNA sequence: TGTGCCAGCAGCTTAGGCGGGGGACTACACAATGAGCAGTTCTTC.

This clone was seen a few times. The chain employs TRBV28 and TRBJ1-5; perhaps TRBD1 as D (5 bases). Germline CDR1 and CDR2: MDHEN and SYDVKM. V lost 8 bases, J lost 1 base, and 15 bases lay in between. The CDR3 sequence is 15 residues long. CDR3 nucleotide sequence: TGTGCCAGCCGTCCCCCAGGGATCAGCAATCAGCCCCAGCATTTT. It specifies CASRPPGISNQPQHF.